Each of the 24 T cell receptor beta chains below was sequenced from the same sample in a study of tumor-infiltrating lymphocytes in oesophageal squamous cell carcinoma. From the PCR reads, TCRdb called clonotypes with MiXCR, one entry per CDR3 protein. Counted here are 23,000 or so distinct CDR3 sequences, 35% to 45% occurring once; the ten biggest clones make up roughly 23%. The material sequenced was esophageal tumor tissue. The receptors were sampled from a male donor with esophageal squamous cell carcinoma.

This clonotype occurred a few times. The chain has TRBV7-8 and TRBJ2-1; 12 bases are a match to TRBD2. This CDR3 comprises 16 residues. Losses at the gene ends were 4 bases for V and 7 bases for J; bases not matched to a gene: 8. Germline V gene data show CDR1 as SGHVS and CDR2 as FQNEAQ. Here the CDR3 DNA reads TGTGCCAGCAGCTGGCTAGCGGGAGGGCCTCTGAATGAGCAGTTCTTC. Amino acids: CASSWLAGGPLNEQFF. The variable domain in full, with the rest retrieved from reference TRBV7-8 and TRBJ2-1, is GAGVSQSPRYKVAKRGQDVALRCDPISGHVSLFWYQQALGQGPEFLTYFQNEAQLDKSGLPSDRFFAERPEGSVSTLKIQRTQQEDSAVYLCASSWLAGGPLNEQFFGPGTRLTVL.

This clonotype came up a few times. This chain connects TRBV11-3 to TRBJ2-3; D unresolved. The end of the DNA aligns better with TRBJ2-5, so the J call may be wrong. The CDR3 consists of 14 residues. Germline V gives CDR1 SGHNT, CDR2 YENEEA. CDR3 sequence reads: CASSLGAGQETQYF. CDR3 coding DNA: TGTGCCAGCAGCTTAGGGGCAGGCCAAGAGACCCAGTACTTC.

A remark on this clonotype: Likely a read error: the CDR3 ends without its conserved phenylalanine or tryptophan. Because the CDR3's place on the DNA is in doubt, the DNA is left out and the CDR3 is given as listed by TCRdb. J is TRBJ2-1 and V is TRBV7-6; the D call in the table, TRBD1, was not verified against the DNA. The CDR3 region is 16 residues in length, termini included. CDR1 SGHVS and CDR2 FNYEAQ come from the germline V gene. CDR3 loop: CASSLSGTGYEQYFGN.

This clonotype ranks as medium-sized. V usage is TRBV11-2 and J usage is TRBJ2-5; no reliable D call. Trimming took 0 bases from V and 4 from J, leaving 12 bases between them. CDR3 length equals 15 residues. The germline V gene has CDR1 SGHAT and CDR2 FQNNGV. The CDR3 sequence: CASSLDRARPETQYF. The CDR3 DNA sequence: TGTGCCAGCAGCTTAGATAGGGCAAGGCCAGAGACCCAGTACTTC.

By proportion, this clonotype is medium-sized. The gene calls are TRBV7-2 and TRBJ2-4, with a tentative D call TRBD2 (7 bases). Germline CDR1 is SGHTA and CDR2 is FQGNSA. This CDR3 has 17 residues. V dropped 5 bases and J dropped 1 base, with 18 bases sitting between them. The CDR3 reads CASSKFRRGLAKNIQYF. The CDR3 region has the DNA TGTGCCAGCAGCAAGTTTAGGCGGGGGCTCGCCAAAAACATTCAGTACTTC.

There are a few counts of this clonotype. The genes are TRBV6-1 and TRBJ1-2, with D possibly matching TRBD1 (6 bases). V lost 8 bases, J lost 7 bases, and 14 bases lay in between. CDR3 length: 12 residues. Germline values: CDR1 MNHNS, CDR2 SASEGT. The CDR3 nucleotides are TGTGCCAGCGAGGGGGGGTTGGGTGGCTACACCTTC. Translating it yields CASEGGLGGYTF.

As to this clonotype: The conserved phenylalanine or tryptophan is not found at the CDR3 terminus, so this likely reflects a read error. Because the CDR3's place on the DNA is in doubt, the DNA is left out and the CDR3 is given as listed by TCRdb. V is TRBV7-9 and J is TRBJ2-5; TRBD1 is the table's D call and was not checked against the DNA. Germline V gene data show CDR1 as SEHNR and CDR2 as FQNEAQ (reference sequence). The CDR3 region is 16 residues in length, termini included. The CDR3 loop is CASSLKGGGGGYTFGS.

The chain has TRBV28 and TRBJ2-3; TRBD2 aligns across 8 bases. The J call is uncertain, as TRBJ2-7 better fits the DNA end. The germline V gene encodes CDR1 MDHEN and CDR2 SYDVKM. This CDR3 contains 14 residues. The CDR3 nucleotides are TGTGCCAGCACGAGCGGGAGATTTACAGACGAGCAGTACTTC. Its protein is CASTSGRFTDEQYF.

This clonotype was counted a few times. Given the absence of the conserved phenylalanine or tryptophan at the CDR3 end, a read error is likely. The DNA is omitted, as the CDR3 cannot be located on it reliably, and the CDR3 follows TCRdb's listing. The J gene is TRBJ2-7, the V gene TRBV12-3 or TRBV12-4; the D call of TRBD1 is as the table states it, not checked on the DNA. The CDR3 totals 15 residues, both ends included. The CDR3 protein is CASSWTGSYGYTFGS.

This sequence joins TRBV6-6 and TRBJ2-3, with D possibly being TRBD1 (6 bases). The last part of the DNA fits TRBJ2-7 better; the J call may be wrong. Germline values: CDR1 MNHNY, CDR2 SVGAGI (reference sequence). This CDR3 region has 15 residues. CDR3 sequence: CASSAQATGFYEQYF. The CDR3 DNA reads as TGTGCCAGCAGTGCCCAGGCGACAGGTTTTTACGAGCAGTACTTC.

Worth noting for this clonotype: Compared with germline, one end of the junction differs, possibly owing to a read error. The chain carries TRBV7-9 and TRBJ2-1; weak D call: TRBD1 (6 bases). This CDR3 spans 13 amino acids. The germline CDR1 and CDR2 sequences are SEHNR and FQNEAQ (reference sequence). The CDR3 sequence: CASSPQGALPLHF. Written as DNA, the CDR3 is TGTGCCAGCAGCCCACAGGGCGCGCTACCCCTCCACTTC.

Notes on this clonotype: No conserved phenylalanine or tryptophan is present at the end of the CDR3, so a read error is the likely explanation. Because the CDR3's place on the DNA is in doubt, the DNA is left out and the CDR3 is given as listed by TCRdb. V gene TRBV7-9 combines with J gene TRBJ2-5; TRBD2 is taken as the D call from the table, unchecked against the DNA. Germline CDR1 reads SEHNR; CDR2 reads FQNEAQ (reference sequence). Inclusive of both ends, the CDR3 amounts to 16 amino acids. CDR3 residues: CASSSLAGVYEQYFGN.

Regarding this clonotype: A read error is likely, as this CDR3 ends without the conserved phenylalanine or tryptophan. The DNA is left out, because the CDR3 cannot be placed on it with certainty; the CDR3 is given as TCRdb lists it. The gene calls are TRBV7-9 and TRBJ2-5; TRBD1 is taken as the D call from the table, unchecked against the DNA. The CDR3 has 16 residues if both end residues are counted. CDR1 and CDR2 from the germline V gene are SEHNR and FQNEAQ (reference sequence). The CDR3 is CASSFRDGTYEQYFGS.

The V and J genes are TRBV9 and TRBJ2-5; D is possibly TRBD1 (5 bases). The CDR3 has 16 residues. The V and J ends lost 0 bases and 1 base respectively, with 13 bases between them. Germline CDR1 is SGDLS and CDR2 is YYNGEE. In nucleotides, the CDR3 is TGTGCCAGCAGCGTAGGGGGTCAGGGTGGCCAAGAGACCCAGTACTTC. This sequence encodes CASSVGGQGGQETQYF.

This clonotype was recorded many times. The V gene is TRBV11-2, the J gene TRBJ2-7; 7 nucleotides line up with TRBD1. Germline V gene lookup returns CDR1 SGHAT and CDR2 FQNNGV. With 1 base clipped from V and 2 bases from J, the junction kept 5 bases outside the gene matches. CDR3 length: 15 amino acids. The CDR3 here is CASSLGAGTAYEQYF. CDR3 coding DNA: TGTGCCAGCAGCTTAGGGGCCGGGACAGCCTACGAGCAGTACTTC.

This clonotype was counted a few times. V is TRBV18 and J is TRBJ2-5, with D uncertain. The DNA matches TRBJ2-7 better at its end, which makes the J call doubtful. Germline CDR1 and CDR2: KGHSH and LQKENI. The CDR3 consists of 15 residues. CDR3 DNA: TGTGCCAGCTCACGGGGATTCGCCGTTCTCGACGAGCAGTACTTC. The encoded protein is CASSRGFAVLDEQYF.

This clonotype was picked up a small number of times. J is TRBJ2-3 and V is TRBV9, with 13 bases matching TRBD2. Germline CDR1 reads SGDLS; CDR2 reads YYNGEE. This CDR3 is built from 16 residues. Trimming took 4 bases from V and 2 from J; bases not matched to a gene: 4. The CDR3 DNA is TGTGCCAGCAGCTCCGGACTAGCGGGAGACACAGATACGCAGTATTTT. As protein: CASSSGLAGDTDTQYF.

This clonotype was picked up many times. The rearrangement links TRBV5-1 to TRBJ2-5; D is undetermined. V was trimmed by 0 bases and J by 5 bases, leaving 11 bases between them. CDR1 is SGHRS, CDR2 YFSETQ, per germline. This CDR3 spans 14 amino acids. CDR3 residues: CASSLAIGLETQYF. The CDR3 nucleotides read TGCGCCAGCAGCTTGGCCATCGGGCTCGAGACCCAGTACTTC.

This clonotype has a handful of counts. At one end the junction does not follow the germline gene, possibly because of a read error. The chain carries TRBV7-7 and TRBJ2-5; 10 bases map to TRBD1. The CDR3 is made up of 15 amino acids. Germline loops: CDR1 SSHAT, CDR2 FNYEAQ (reference sequence). In nucleotides, the CDR3 is TGTGCTAGCAGCTTAGGGGACAGGGGTTTAGAGACCCAGTACTTC. This encodes CASSLGDRGLETQYF.

This sequence joins TRBV11-2 and TRBJ2-3, with 11 bases matching TRBD2. The closer fit of TRBJ2-7 to the DNA end suggests the J call may be wrong. Germline V CDR1 and CDR2: SGHAT, FQNNGV. CDR3 length: 16 amino acids. For the CDR3, the DNA is TGTGCCAGCAGGTTCTCTAGCGGGAGGCCGAACAATGAGCAGTACTTC. Residues: CASRFSSGRPNNEQYF.

The sample holds a few counts of this clonotype. V gene TRBV12-3 or TRBV12-4 combines with J gene TRBJ1-2; TRBD1 aligns across 9 bases. J was trimmed by 10 bases and V by 5 bases; bases with no gene match: 8. The CDR3 sequence is 13 residues long. CDR3 in amino acids: CASSLTGGRAYTF. CDR3 nucleotide sequence: TGTGCCAGCAGTCTGACAGGGGGTAGAGCCTACACCTTC.

This clonotype was seen many times. The chain uses TRBV28 and TRBJ1-5; unclear D gene. The germline V gene has CDR1 MDHEN and CDR2 SYDVKM. With 1 base removed from V and 5 bases from J, the gap between germline ends came to 6 bases. This CDR3 region has 13 residues. The DNA for the CDR3 is TGTGCCAGCAGTTTATCAGCTTATCAGCCCCAGCATTTT. Its translation is CASSLSAYQPQHF.

This clonotype was recorded at least ten times. This rearrangement joins TRBV6-1 to TRBJ1-5; unclear D gene. Germline assignment: CDR1 MNHNS and CDR2 SASEGT. The V gene lost 6 bases and the J gene lost 2 bases, with 14 bases spanning the gap. This CDR3 region has 15 residues. The CDR3 loop is CASSTIQSRNQPQHF. In nucleotides, the CDR3 is TGTGCCAGCAGCACAATACAGAGTCGCAATCAGCCCCAGCATTTT.

This clonotype was counted between two and nine times. The gene calls are TRBV20-1 and TRBJ2-5, with D possibly matching TRBD2 (6 bases). The assigned J gene may be wrong: the sequence end matches TRBJ2-7 better. This CDR3 is 15 amino acids long. Germline CDR1 and CDR2: DFQATT and SNEGSKA (reference sequence). CDR3: CSASPGLTSSYEQYF. DNA of the CDR3: TGCAGTGCTAGTCCGGGACTTACGAGCTCCTACGAGCAGTACTTC.